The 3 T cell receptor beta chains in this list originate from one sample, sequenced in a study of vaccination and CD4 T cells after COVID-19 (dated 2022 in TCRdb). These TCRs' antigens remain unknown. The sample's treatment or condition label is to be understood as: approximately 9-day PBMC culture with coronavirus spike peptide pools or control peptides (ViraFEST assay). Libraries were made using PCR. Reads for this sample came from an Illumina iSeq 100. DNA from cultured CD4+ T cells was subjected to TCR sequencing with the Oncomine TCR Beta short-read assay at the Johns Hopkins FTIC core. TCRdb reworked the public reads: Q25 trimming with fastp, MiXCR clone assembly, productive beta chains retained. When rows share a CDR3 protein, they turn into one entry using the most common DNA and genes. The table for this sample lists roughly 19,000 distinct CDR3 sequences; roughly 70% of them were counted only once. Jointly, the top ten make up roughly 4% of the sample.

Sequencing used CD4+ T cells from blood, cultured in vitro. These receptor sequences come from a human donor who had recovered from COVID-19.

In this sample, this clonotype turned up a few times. CDR3 DNA sequence: TGTGCCAGCAGCAACCAGGGAGGATCGGTTATCACTGAAGCTTTCTTT. As protein: CASSNQGGSVITEAFF. The chain joins TRBV6-2 or TRBV6-3 to TRBJ1-1, with a weak D call TRBD1 (5 bases). The CDR3 spans 16 residues. Trimming stripped 6 bases from V and 4 bases from J, with 21 bases between. Per the germline V gene, CDR1 is MNHEY and CDR2 is SVGEGT.

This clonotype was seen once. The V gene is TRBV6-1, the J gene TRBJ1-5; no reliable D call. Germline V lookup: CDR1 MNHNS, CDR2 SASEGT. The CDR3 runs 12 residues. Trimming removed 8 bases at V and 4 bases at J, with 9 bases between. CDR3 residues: CASLGQNQPQHF. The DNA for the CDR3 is TGTGCCAGCCTTGGGCAAAATCAGCCCCAGCATTTT.

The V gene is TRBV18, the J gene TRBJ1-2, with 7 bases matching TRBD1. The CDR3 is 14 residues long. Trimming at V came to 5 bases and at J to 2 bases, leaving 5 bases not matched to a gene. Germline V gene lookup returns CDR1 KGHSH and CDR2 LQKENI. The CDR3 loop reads CASSSETGNYGYTF. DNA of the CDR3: TGTGCCAGCTCATCTGAGACAGGGAACTATGGCTACACCTTC.